The sequence of this T cell receptor beta chain was determined in a study of cytomegalovirus exposure and HLA in healthy donors. Study summary: Counted in an early data release were about 86 million unique TCRs from HLA-typed donors.

The PCR made use of 60 Vbeta and 13 Jbeta primers. Measured with immunoSEQ multiplex PCR; TCRdb has only the in-frame clones, and not every one. The table has some 170,000 clones, about three quarters seen once. As regards this clone: Antigen: not known.

Study findings and constraints: Judged likely to be a sequencing artifact was a cluster of highly shared sequence variants. Generally TCR sequences proved uncommon, though certain public TCRs appeared in numerous donors.

Germline-derived CDR1 and CDR2 are LNHDA and SQIVND (reference sequence). The ends were cut back, 1 base at V and 8 bases at J, with 8 bases in the middle. The CDR3 contains 12 residues. The material sequenced was PBMCs. This sequence originates from a man aged 18 to 29 in good health and CMV-seropositive. The rearrangement joins TRBV19 to TRBJ1-1, with D perhaps matching TRBD1 (6 bases). The CDR3 here is CASSIGGQEAFF. CDR3 in DNA: TGTGCCAGTAGTATAGGGGGGCAGGAAGCTTTCTTT.